The table lists the clone carrying this T cell receptor (beta chain) with a count of one. Its target is not known. Per the germline V gene, CDR1 is KGHSH and CDR2 is LQKENI. The CDR3 contains 19 residues. Trimming cost V 4 bases and J 3 bases; bases outside gene matches: 13. Viral peptide pools were used in the ViraFEST assay to expand antigen-specific CD4+ T cells, and sequencing came afterward. Culturing for roughly 9 days preceded CD4+ T cell isolation. Nobody among the vaccine recipients had prior SARS-CoV-2 infection (nucleocapsid antibodies were negative). Researchers swapped half the medium for IL-2 medium on both days 3 and 7. The sample is drawn from a study of vaccination effects on CD4 cells after COVID-19. Study context: Two-dose vaccination with either BNT162b2 or mRNA-1273 was given to the participants.

Assay: immunoSEQ multiplex PCR; the TCRdb copy retains only in-frame clones and omits some. This table holds approximately 68,000 clones, about 79% found once. This rearrangement joins TRBV18 to TRBJ2-6; TRBD1 matches 9 bases. The material sequenced was CD4+ T cells from PBMCs cultured with SARS-CoV-2 spike peptides, taken before COVID-19 vaccination. The clonotype comes from a human donor who received a COVID-19 vaccine. CDR3 DNA sequence: TGTGCCAGCTCACTTGTCTCCGGGACAGGGTCAAATGGGGCCAACGTCCTGACTTTC. This codes for CASSLVSGTGSNGANVLTF.